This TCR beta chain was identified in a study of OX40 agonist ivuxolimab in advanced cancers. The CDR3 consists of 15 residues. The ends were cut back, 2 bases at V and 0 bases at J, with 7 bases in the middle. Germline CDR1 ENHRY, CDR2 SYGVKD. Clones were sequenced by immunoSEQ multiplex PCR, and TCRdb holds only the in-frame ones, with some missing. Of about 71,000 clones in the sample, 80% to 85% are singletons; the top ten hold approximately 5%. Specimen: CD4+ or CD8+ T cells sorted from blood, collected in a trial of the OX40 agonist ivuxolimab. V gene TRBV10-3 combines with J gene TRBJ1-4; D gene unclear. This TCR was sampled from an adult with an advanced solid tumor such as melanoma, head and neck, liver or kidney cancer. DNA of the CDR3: TGTGCCATCAGTGAGCGGCAGGCAACTAATGAAAAACTGTTTTTT. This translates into CAISERQATNEKLFF.